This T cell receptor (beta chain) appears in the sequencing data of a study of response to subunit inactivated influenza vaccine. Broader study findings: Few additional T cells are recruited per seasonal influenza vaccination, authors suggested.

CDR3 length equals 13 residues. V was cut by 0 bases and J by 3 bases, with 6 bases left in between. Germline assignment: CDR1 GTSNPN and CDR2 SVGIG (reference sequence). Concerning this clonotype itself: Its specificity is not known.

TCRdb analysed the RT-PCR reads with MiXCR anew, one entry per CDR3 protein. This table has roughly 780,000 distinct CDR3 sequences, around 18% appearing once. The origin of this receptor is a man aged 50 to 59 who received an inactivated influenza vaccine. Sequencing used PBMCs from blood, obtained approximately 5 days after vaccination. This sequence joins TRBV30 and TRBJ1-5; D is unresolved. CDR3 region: CAWSVRHNQPQHF. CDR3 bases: TGTGCCTGGAGTGTACGTCACAATCAGCCCCAGCATTTT.